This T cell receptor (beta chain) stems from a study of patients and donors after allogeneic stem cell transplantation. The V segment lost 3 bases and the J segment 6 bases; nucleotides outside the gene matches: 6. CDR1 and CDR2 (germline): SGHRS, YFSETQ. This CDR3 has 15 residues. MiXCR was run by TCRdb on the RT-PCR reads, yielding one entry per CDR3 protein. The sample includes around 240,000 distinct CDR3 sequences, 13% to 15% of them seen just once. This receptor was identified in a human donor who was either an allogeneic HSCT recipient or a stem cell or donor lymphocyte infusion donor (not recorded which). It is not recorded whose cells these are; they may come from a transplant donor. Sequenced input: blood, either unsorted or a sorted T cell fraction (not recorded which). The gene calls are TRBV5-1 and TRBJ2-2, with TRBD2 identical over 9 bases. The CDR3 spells CASSSTSGPAGELFF. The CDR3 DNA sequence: TGCGCCAGCAGCTCGACTAGCGGCCCCGCCGGGGAGCTGTTTTTT.